The sequence of this TCR beta chain was determined in a study of vaccination effects on CD4 cells after COVID-19. Study observations and caveats: Few convalescent patients and no early post-infection timepoints were included in the study.

Sequencing was performed with immunoSEQ multiplex PCR; in TCRdb, only in-frame clones are kept and a portion is missing. Among about 8,100 clones listed, around 74% were seen once. The V gene's germline CDR1 is SEHNR and CDR2 FQNEAQ (reference sequence). V shed 3 bases, J shed 7 bases, and the junction held 13 bases outside the gene matches. This CDR3 comprises 16 residues. Antigen-specific CD4+ T cells were expanded (with viral peptide pools) by the ViraFEST assay ahead of sequencing. Isolating CD4+ T cells followed more than 9 days of culture. Previously uninfected by SARS-CoV-2, the vaccine recipients also showed negative nucleocapsid antibodies. Peptides at roughly 10 ug/ml and IL-2 at 9 to 10 IU/ml were added to around 2 million PBMC per well. Cultures received IL-2 medium that replaced half the medium on days 3 and 7. Details on this clone: What it binds is unknown.

The rearrangement uses TRBV7-9 and TRBJ1-2, with 8 bases identical to TRBD1. The material sequenced was CD4+ T cells from PBMCs cultured with HCoV-229E spike peptides, taken before COVID-19 vaccination. The clonotype originates from a human donor who received a COVID-19 vaccine. CDR3 sequence: CASSFRRITGGGGYTF. CDR3 in DNA: TGTGCCAGCAGCTTTCGGAGAATAACAGGGGGAGGTGGCTACACCTTC.